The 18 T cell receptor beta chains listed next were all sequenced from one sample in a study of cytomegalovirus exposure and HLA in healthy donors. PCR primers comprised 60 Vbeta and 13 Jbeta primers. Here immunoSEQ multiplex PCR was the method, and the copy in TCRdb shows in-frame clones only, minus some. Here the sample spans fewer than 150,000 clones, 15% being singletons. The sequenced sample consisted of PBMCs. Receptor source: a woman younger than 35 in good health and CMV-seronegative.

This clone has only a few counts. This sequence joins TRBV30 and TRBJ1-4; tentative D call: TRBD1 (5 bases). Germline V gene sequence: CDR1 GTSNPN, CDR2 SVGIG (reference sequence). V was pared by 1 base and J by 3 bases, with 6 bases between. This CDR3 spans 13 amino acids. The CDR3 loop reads CAWSEGANEKLFF. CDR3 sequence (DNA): TGTGCCTGGAGTGAAGGGGCTAATGAAAAACTGTTTTTT.

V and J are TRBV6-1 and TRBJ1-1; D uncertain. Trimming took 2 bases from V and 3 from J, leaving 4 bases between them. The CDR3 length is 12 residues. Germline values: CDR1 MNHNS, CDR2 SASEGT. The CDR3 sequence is CASSEPDTEAFF. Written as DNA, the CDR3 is TGTGCCAGCAGTGAACCGGACACTGAAGCTTTCTTT.

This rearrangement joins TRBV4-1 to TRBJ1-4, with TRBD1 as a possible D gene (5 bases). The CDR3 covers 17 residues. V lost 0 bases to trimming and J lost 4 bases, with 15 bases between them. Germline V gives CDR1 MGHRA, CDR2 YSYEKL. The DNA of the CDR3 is TGCGCCAGCAGCCAAGATCCCCCCCAGGGCCGTAATGAAAAACTGTTTTTT. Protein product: CASSQDPPQGRNEKLFF.

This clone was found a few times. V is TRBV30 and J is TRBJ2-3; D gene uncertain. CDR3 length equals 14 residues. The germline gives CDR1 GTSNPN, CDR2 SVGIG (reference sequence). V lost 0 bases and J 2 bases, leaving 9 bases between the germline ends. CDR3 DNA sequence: TGTGCCTGGAGTGTACGGGTCTACACAGATACGCAGTATTTT. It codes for CAWSVRVYTDTQYF.

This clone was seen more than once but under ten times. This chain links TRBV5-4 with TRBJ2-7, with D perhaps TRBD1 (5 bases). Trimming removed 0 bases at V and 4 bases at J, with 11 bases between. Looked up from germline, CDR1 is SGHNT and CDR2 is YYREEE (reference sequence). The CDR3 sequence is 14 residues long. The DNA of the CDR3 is TGTGCCAGCAGCTTGGCCGCAGGGCAATACGAGCAGTACTTC. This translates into CASSLAAGQYEQYF.

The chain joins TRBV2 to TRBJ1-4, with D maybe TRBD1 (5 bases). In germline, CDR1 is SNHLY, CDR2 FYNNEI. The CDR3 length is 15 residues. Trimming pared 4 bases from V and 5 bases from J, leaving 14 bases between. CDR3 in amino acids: CASSAVGTANEKLFF. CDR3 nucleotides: TGTGCCAGCAGTGCCGTTGGGACTGCAAATGAAAAACTGTTTTTT.

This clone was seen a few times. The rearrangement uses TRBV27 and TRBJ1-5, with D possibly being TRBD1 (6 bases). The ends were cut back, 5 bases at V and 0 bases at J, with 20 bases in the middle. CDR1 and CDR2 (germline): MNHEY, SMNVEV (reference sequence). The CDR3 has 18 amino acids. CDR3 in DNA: TGTGCCAGCAGTATCTACGACAGGAGCCCCTATAGCAATCAGCCCCAGCATTTT. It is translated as CASSIYDRSPYSNQPQHF.

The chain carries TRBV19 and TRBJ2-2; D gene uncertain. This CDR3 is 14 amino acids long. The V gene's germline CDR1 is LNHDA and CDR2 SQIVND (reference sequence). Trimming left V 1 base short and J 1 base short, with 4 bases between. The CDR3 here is CASSIAENTGELFF. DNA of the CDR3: TGTGCCAGTAGTATAGCAGAGAACACCGGGGAGCTGTTTTTT. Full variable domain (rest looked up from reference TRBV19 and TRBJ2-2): DGGITQSPKYLFRKEGQNVTLSCEQNLNHDAMYWYRQDPGQGLRLIYYSQIVNDFQKGDIAEGYSVSREKKESFPLTVTSAQKNPTAFYLCASSIAENTGELFFGEGSRLTVL.

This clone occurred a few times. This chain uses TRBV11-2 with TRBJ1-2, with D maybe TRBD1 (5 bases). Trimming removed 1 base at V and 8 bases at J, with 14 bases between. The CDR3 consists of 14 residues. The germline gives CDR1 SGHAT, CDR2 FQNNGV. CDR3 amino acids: CASSLAGILGGYTF. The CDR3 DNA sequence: TGTGCCAGCAGCTTAGCAGGGATCCTAGGGGGCTACACCTTC.

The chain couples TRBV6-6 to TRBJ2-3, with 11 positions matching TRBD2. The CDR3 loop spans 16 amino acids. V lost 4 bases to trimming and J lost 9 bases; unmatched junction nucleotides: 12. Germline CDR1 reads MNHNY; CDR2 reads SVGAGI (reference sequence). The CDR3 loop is CASSSLGLAAGGTQYF. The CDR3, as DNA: TGTGCCAGCAGTTCATTGGGACTAGCGGCGGGCGGGACGCAGTATTTT.

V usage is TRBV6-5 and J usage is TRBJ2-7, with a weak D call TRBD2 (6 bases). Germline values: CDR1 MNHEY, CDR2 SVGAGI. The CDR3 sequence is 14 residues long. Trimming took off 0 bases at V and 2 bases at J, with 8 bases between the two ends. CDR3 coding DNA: TGTGCCAGCAGTTACTCTGCGGGGACCTACGAGCAGTACTTC. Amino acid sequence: CASSYSAGTYEQYF.

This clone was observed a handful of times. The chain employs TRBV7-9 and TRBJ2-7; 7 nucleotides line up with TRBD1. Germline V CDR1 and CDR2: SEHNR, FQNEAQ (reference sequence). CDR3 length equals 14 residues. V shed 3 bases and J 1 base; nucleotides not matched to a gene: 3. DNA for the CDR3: TGTGCCAGCAGCTTCAAACAGGGGTCCTACGAGCAGTACTTC. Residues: CASSFKQGSYEQYF.

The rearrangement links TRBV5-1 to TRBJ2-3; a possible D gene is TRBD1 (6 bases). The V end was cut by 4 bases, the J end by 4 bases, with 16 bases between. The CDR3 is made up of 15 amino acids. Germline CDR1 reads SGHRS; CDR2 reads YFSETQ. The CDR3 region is CASSPRAGAADTQYF. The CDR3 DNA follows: TGCGCCAGCAGCCCCCGGGCAGGGGCGGCAGATACGCAGTATTTT.

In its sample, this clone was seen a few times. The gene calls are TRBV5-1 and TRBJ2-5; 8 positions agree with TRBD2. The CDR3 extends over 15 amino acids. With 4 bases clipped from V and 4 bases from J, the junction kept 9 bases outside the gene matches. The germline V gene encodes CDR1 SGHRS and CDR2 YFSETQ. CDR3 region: CASSPAFGGGETQYF. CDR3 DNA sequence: TGCGCCAGCAGCCCCGCATTCGGGGGGGGAGAGACCCAGTACTTC.

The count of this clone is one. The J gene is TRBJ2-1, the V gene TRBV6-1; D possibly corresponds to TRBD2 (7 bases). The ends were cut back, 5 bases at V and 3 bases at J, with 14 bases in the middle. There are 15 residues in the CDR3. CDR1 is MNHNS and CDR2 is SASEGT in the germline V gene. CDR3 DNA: TGTGCCAGCAGTCCCGCGGGGGCGGGCTACAATGAGCAGTTCTTC. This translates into CASSPAGAGYNEQFF.

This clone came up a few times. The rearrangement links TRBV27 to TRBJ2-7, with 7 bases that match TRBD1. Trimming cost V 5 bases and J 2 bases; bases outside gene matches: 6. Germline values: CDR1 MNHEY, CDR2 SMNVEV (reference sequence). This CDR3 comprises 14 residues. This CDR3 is CASSTVGTAYEQYF. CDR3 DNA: TGTGCCAGCAGTACCGTCGGGACAGCCTACGAGCAGTACTTC.

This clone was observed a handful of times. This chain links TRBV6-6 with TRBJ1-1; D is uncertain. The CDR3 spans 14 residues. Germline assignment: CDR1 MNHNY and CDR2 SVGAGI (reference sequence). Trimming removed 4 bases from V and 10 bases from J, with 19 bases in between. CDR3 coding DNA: TGTGCCAGCAGTTCCGTCGACCCTCCAGGTAGAGCTTTCTTT. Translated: CASSSVDPPGRAFF.

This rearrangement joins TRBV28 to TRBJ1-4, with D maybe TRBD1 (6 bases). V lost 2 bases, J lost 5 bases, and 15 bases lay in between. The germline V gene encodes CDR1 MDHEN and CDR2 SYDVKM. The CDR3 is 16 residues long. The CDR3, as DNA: TGTGCCAGCAGTTTACACATGGACAGATTAAATGAAAAACTGTTTTTT. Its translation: CASSLHMDRLNEKLFF.